This is a list of T cell receptor beta chains from one sample in a study of blood T cell repertoires in COVID-19. The method was immunoSEQ multiplex PCR; TCRdb's version includes in-frame clones alone and lacks a portion of them. In the table there are about 150,000 clones, around 89% of which are singletons. The source material was peripheral blood. Source of these receptors: a man aged 55-75 years with active or convalescent COVID-19. The CDR3 runs from the conserved cysteine through the conserved F or W. D genes are given only for firm matches. Rows may omit the clone size; those that give it use once, few, many or a size class.

d_gene	v_gene	j_gene	abundance	CDR3aa	CDR3nt
TRBD1	TRBV7-6	TRBJ2-3	.	CASSWGLSGQQTDTQYF	TGTGCCAGCAGCTGGGGGTTGTCGGGACAGCAAACAGATACGCAGTATTTT
TRBD2	TRBV4-2	TRBJ2-7	.	CASSQRMGLAGYEQYF	TGTGCCAGCAGCCAACGTATGGGACTAGCGGGCTACGAGCAGTACTTC
TRBD2	TRBV3-1/TRBV3-2	TRBJ2-5	.	CASSLRTSGGRETQYF	TGTGCCAGCAGCCTTAGGACTAGCGGGGGGAGAGAGACCCAGTACTTC
TRBD2	TRBV28	TRBJ2-3	.	CASSLRGTSGRDTQYF	TGTGCCAGCAGTTTAAGGGGGACTAGCGGGCGAGATACGCAGTATTTT
TRBD1	TRBV28	TRBJ1-2	.	CASSLRAGQGGGYGYTF	TGTGCCAGCAGTTTAAGGGCCGGACAGGGCGGGGGCTATGGCTACACCTTC
.	TRBV28	TRBJ2-5	.	CASSSSSSGGETQYF	TGTGCCAGCAGCTCCTCTTCAAGCGGAGGGGAGACCCAGTACTTC
TRBD2	TRBV19	TRBJ2-1	.	CASSPRGGWGEQFF	TGTGCCAGTAGTCCCCGGGGGGGATGGGGTGAGCAGTTCTTC
.	TRBV30	TRBJ2-7	.	CAWSVLSKSLSSYEQYF	TGTGCCTGGAGTGTACTTTCTAAGTCTCTGAGCTCCTACGAGCAGTACTTC
TRBD1	TRBV6-6	TRBJ1-4	.	CASSYGTGLGDEKLFF	TGTGCCAGCAGTTACGGGACAGGGCTCGGTGATGAAAAACTGTTTTTT
.	TRBV27	TRBJ2-5	.	CASSLSSAPGETQYF	TGTGCCAGCAGTTTATCGTCAGCCCCCGGGGAGACCCAGTACTTC
.	TRBV6-5	TRBJ1-2	.	CASSYSTWGPYGYTF	TGTGCCAGCAGTTACTCTACGTGGGGGCCTTATGGCTACACCTTC
TRBD1	TRBV19	TRBJ1-5	.	CASSQTGGHQPQHF	TGTGCCAGTAGCCAGACAGGGGGCCACCAGCCCCAGCATTTT
.	TRBV10-3	TRBJ2-1	.	CAIRDSIEQFF	TGTGCCATTAGGGACTCTATCGAGCAGTTCTTC
.	TRBV7-2	TRBJ2-7	.	CASSLTQGEQYF	TGTGCCAGCAGCTTGACACAGGGCGAGCAGTACTTC
.	TRBV14	TRBJ1-3	.	CASSRGRGYGNTIYF	TGTGCCAGCAGCCGCGGAAGAGGGTACGGAAACACCATATATTTT
TRBD1	TRBV24-1	TRBJ1-1	.	CATSDGGQGEEEAFF	TGTGCCACCAGTGATGGGGGACAGGGGGAAGAAGAAGCTTTCTTT
.	TRBV4-3	TRBJ2-3	.	CASSQDWRGGTDTQYF	TGCGCCAGCAGCCAAGATTGGAGGGGAGGCACAGATACGCAGTATTTT
.	TRBV9	TRBJ2-3	.	CASSVGTAPTDTQYF	TGTGCCAGCAGCGTAGGAACAGCCCCCACAGATACGCAGTATTTT
TRBD1	TRBV7-9	TRBJ1-2	.	CASSLAQGARPNYGYTF	TGTGCCAGCAGCTTAGCGCAGGGGGCACGTCCCAACTATGGCTACACCTTC
TRBD2	TRBV7-2	TRBJ2-3	.	CASSLASGGRRDTQYF	TGTGCCAGCAGCTTAGCGAGCGGGGGGCGCAGGGATACGCAGTATTTT
.	TRBV3-1/TRBV3-2	TRBJ2-1	.	CASSPSGSHSDEQFF	TGTGCCAGCAGCCCCTCCGGGAGCCATTCCGATGAGCAGTTCTTC
.	TRBV10-3	TRBJ1-1	.	CAISELENRAEAFF	TGTGCCATCAGCGAGTTAGAAAACAGGGCTGAAGCTTTCTTT
TRBD2	TRBV2	TRBJ2-1	few	CASKMGLAGADEQFF	TGTGCCAGCAAAATGGGACTAGCGGGAGCCGATGAGCAGTTCTTC
.	TRBV2	TRBJ1-5	.	CASRATVSNQPQHF	TGTGCCAGCAGGGCGACAGTTAGCAATCAGCCCCAGCATTTT
.	TRBV7-2	TRBJ2-7	.	CASSSTSDGYEQYF	TGTGCCAGCAGCTCGACTAGTGACGGATACGAGCAGTACTTC
.	TRBV9	TRBJ1-1	.	CASSVDSGIRVTEAFF	TGTGCCAGCAGCGTAGATAGCGGAATTCGCGTCACTGAAGCTTTCTTT
.	TRBV11-2	TRBJ2-1	.	CASSSSTSTEQFF	TGTGCCAGCAGCTCCTCCACTAGCACCGAGCAGTTCTTC
TRBD1	TRBV7-2	TRBJ2-7	.	CASSSGGLSDEQYF	TGTGCCAGCAGCTCAGGGGGTTTATCCGACGAGCAGTACTTC
.	TRBV7-2	TRBJ1-2	.	CASSLDPAGANYGYTF	TGTGCCAGCAGCTTAGACCCTGCGGGCGCTAACTATGGCTACACCTTC
TRBD2	TRBV10-3	TRBJ2-5	.	CAISTGGLAGKETQYF	TGTGCCATCAGCACCGGGGGGCTAGCGGGGAAAGAGACCCAGTACTTC
TRBD1	TRBV28	TRBJ1-2	.	CASGSGGSSSYGYTF	TGTGCCAGCGGGTCAGGGGGCTCGTCCTCCTATGGCTACACCTTC
.	TRBV7-2	TRBJ2-5	.	CASSLRGSGETQYF	TGTGCCAGCAGCTTAAGAGGGTCGGGAGAGACCCAGTACTTC
.	TRBV7-2	TRBJ2-1	.	CASRVQGKDEQFF	TGTGCCAGCAGAGTCCAGGGGAAGGATGAGCAGTTCTTC
.	TRBV7-9	TRBJ2-1	.	CAIHPYWSSYNEQFF	TGTGCCATCCACCCTTACTGGAGCTCCTACAATGAGCAGTTCTTC
TRBD1	TRBV30	TRBJ1-2	.	CAWSATGAGGYTF	TGTGCCTGGAGTGCTACAGGGGCGGGTGGCTACACCTTC
.	TRBV12-5	TRBJ2-5	few	CASGQDRQETQYF	TGTGCTAGTGGTCAGGACAGACAAGAGACCCAGTACTTC
TRBD1	TRBV6-5	TRBJ1-2	.	CASSKGTAGYGYTF	TGTGCCAGCAGCAAAGGGACAGCCGGATATGGCTACACCTTC
TRBD2	TRBV18	TRBJ2-7	few	CASSPGLASYEQYF	TGTGCCAGCTCACCAGGACTAGCGTCCTACGAGCAGTACTTC
.	TRBV16	TRBJ1-1	.	CASSQTKSTVQGAFF	TGTGCCAGCAGCCAAACTAAATCGACAGTCCAAGGAGCTTTCTTT
TRBD2	TRBV5-6	TRBJ2-3	.	CASSSTAGEGIVTDTQYF	TGTGCCAGCAGCTCTACAGCGGGGGAGGGGATTGTCACAGATACGCAGTATTTT
TRBD1	TRBV18	TRBJ2-7	.	CASSRGQGRSYEQYF	TGTGCCAGCTCACGTGGACAGGGTCGATCCTACGAGCAGTACTTC
.	TRBV20-1	TRBJ1-1	.	CSAKLVSEAFF	TGCAGTGCTAAGCTTGTTAGTGAAGCTTTCTTT
.	TRBV5-4	TRBJ1-2	.	CASSLETAGGYTF	TGTGCCAGCAGCTTGGAGACCGCAGGTGGCTACACCTTC
.	TRBV5-4	TRBJ2-1	few	CASSFGSRTYNEQFF	TGTGCCAGCAGCTTCGGGAGTAGAACCTACAATGAGCAGTTCTTC
TRBD2	TRBV30	TRBJ2-2	.	CAWSVRRTGGSTGELFF	TGTGCCTGGAGTGTCCGCCGGACGGGGGGAAGCACCGGGGAGCTGTTTTTT
TRBD1	TRBV18	TRBJ2-5	once	CASSGTVDRTRETQYF	TGTGCCAGCTCCGGGACAGTGGACAGGACCCGTGAGACCCAGTACTTC
.	TRBV6-5	TRBJ1-3	.	CASRNSILGNTIYF	TGTGCCAGCAGGAACAGTATCCTTGGAAACACCATATATTTT
TRBD2	TRBV7-8	TRBJ2-3	.	CASSSGASGVSTDTQYF	TGTGCCAGCAGCTCTGGGGCTAGCGGGGTTAGCACAGATACGCAGTATTTT
.	TRBV7-2	TRBJ1-4	.	CASSLGRLDEKLFF	TGTGCCAGCAGCTTAGGCCGACTAGATGAAAAACTGTTTTTT
TRBD1	TRBV7-6	TRBJ1-3	.	CASSLDRGGGNTIYF	TGTGCCAGCAGCTTAGACAGGGGAGGTGGAAACACCATATATTTT
TRBD2	TRBV28	TRBJ2-1	.	CASSYTSGRAYNEQFF	TGTGCCAGCAGTTACACGAGCGGGAGGGCATACAATGAGCAGTTCTTC
TRBD1	TRBV19	TRBJ1-5	once	CASARGTDFSNQPQHF	TGTGCCAGCGCCAGGGGGACAGATTTTAGCAATCAGCCCCAGCATTTT
.	TRBV6-2/TRBV6-3	TRBJ1-5	.	CASSYFGTGNQPQHF	TGTGCCAGCAGTTACTTCGGTACCGGCAATCAGCCCCAGCATTTT
.	TRBV19	TRBJ1-6	.	CASSIQNSPLHF	TGTGCCAGTTCGATACAGAATTCACCCCTCCACTTT
.	TRBV10-3	TRBJ1-1	few	CAISEFQGWDTEAFF	TGTGCCATCAGTGAGTTTCAGGGGTGGGACACTGAAGCTTTCTTT
.	TRBV7-2	TRBJ2-7	once	CASSSGLSAYEQYF	TGTGCCAGCAGCTCAGGGCTTAGTGCCTACGAGCAGTACTTC
.	TRBV6-2/TRBV6-3	TRBJ1-5	.	CASSYSGGKDGWPQHF	TGTGCCAGCAGTTACTCGGGGGGAAAGGATGGTTGGCCCCAGCATTTT
TRBD2	TRBV5-1	TRBJ2-2	.	CASSLVGGGATGELFF	TGCGCCAGCAGCTTGGTTGGCGGGGGGGCCACCGGGGAGCTGTTTTTT